Included here is one T cell receptor (beta chain) sequence, with context. This clonotype has just a few counts. Its antigen is unknown. No base-level quality is on record; no much larger clone is a single base apart. These data belong to a study of response to subunit inactivated influenza vaccine (dated by TCRdb to 2017 to 2018). With regard to the full study: The study used deep quantitative T cell receptor repertoire profiling to track responses to a trivalent subunit inactivated influenza vaccine.

Beyond this particular receptor, the publication reports: The authors proposed that each seasonal influenza vaccination may bring in only a limited number of new T cells.

Library creation used RT-PCR. The data were produced on an Illumina HiSeq 2500. TCRdb ran its own pipeline on the public reads, namely fastp trimming at Q25 and MiXCR clone calling, and kept in-frame beta chains. Each CDR3 protein gets just one entry, which takes the most common genes and DNA from the rows behind it. Here the sample has roughly 780,000 distinct CDR3 sequences; approximately 17% occur a single time. The ten largest clones capture about 11% of the sample. V sheds 4 bases and J sheds 7 bases, leaving 16 bases between their ends. As encoded in the germline V gene, CDR1 is SGDLS while CDR2 is YYNGEE. Counted from cysteine to phenylalanine, this CDR3 has 14 amino acids. Solely the CDR3 DNA is kept, with 42 bases framed from the first base.

This clonotype was obtained from a man aged 45 to 65 who received an inactivated influenza vaccine. Donor details come from another sample of the same person, matched by shared clones. Recombination linked TRBV9 to TRBJ2-3; no D gene call is confident. The sequenced sample was PBMCs from blood, obtained roughly 5 days after vaccination. The DNA sequence follows: TGTGCCAGCAGCCTTCGCTGGAGTTCGAATACGCAGTATTTT. Its protein reads: CASSLRWSSNTQYF. The variable domain in full, with residues beyond the CDR3 obtained from the reference TRBV9 and TRBJ2-3 genes, is DSGVTQTPKHLITATGQRVTLRCSPRSGDLSVYWYQQSLDQGLQFLIQYYNGEERAKGNILERFSAQQFPDLHSELNLSSLELGDSALYFCASSLRWSSNTQYFGPGTRLTVL.